This T cell receptor beta chain derives from a study of T-cell reconstitution after alpha-beta-depleted transplantation in children. The authors prepared the TCRbeta library with unique molecular identifiers. Using its own MiXCR run on the PCR reads, TCRdb lists one record per CDR3 protein. The sample shows under 850,000 distinct CDR3 sequences, roughly 13% of them seen only once. This clonotype was counted only a few times. Its antigen is unknown. Trimming cost V 5 bases and J 1 base, with 5 bases left between them. Germline V CDR1 and CDR2: KGHDR, SFDVKD. This CDR3 spans 13 amino acids. Study-level results: A year post-transplant, T-cell counts and diversity derived mostly from newly produced T cells. Where some patients showed high TCRbeta diversity at day 60, it came from recipient T cells and thymic progenitors that had survived. There were reportedly several hundred expanded graft clones from which alpha-beta T cells came about two months after transplant.

The TCR sequence derives from a girl aged 2-10 years with congenital amegakaryocytic thrombocytopenia, due to receive a stem cell transplant. The rearrangement joins TRBV24-1 to TRBJ1-5, with no clear D. The sequenced sample was PBMCs, obtained before TCRalphabeta/CD19-depleted stem cell transplant. The CDR3 here is CATSVASNQPQHF. Written as DNA, the CDR3 is TGTGCCACCAGTGTCGCCAGCAATCAGCCCCAGCATTTT.